The 21 T cell receptor beta chains listed next were all sequenced from one sample in a study of memory CD4+ T cells and cytomegalovirus serostatus. TCRdb's copy holds only in-frame clones and misses some; the assay was immunoSEQ multiplex PCR. Of 40,000 to 55,000 clones in the sample, approximately 74% were seen once. The sort gate was single viable CD3+CD4+CD8-CD45RO+ cells for memory CD4+ T cells. Sequencing was performed on memory CD4+ T cells from blood. The receptors come from an adult in good health and CMV-seropositive.

This clone has only one observation. CDR3 bases: TGTGCCAGCAGCAATAGTCCCATGGGTCAGAACACTGAAGCTTTCTTT. Protein: CASSNSPMGQNTEAFF. This chain links TRBV11-2 with TRBJ1-1; D is unclear. The CDR3 is 16 amino acids. The germline V gene encodes CDR1 SGHAT and CDR2 FQNNGV. Trimming stripped 5 bases from V and 1 base from J, with 17 bases between.

V is TRBV7-9 and J is TRBJ2-7, with D unclear. CDR1 and CDR2 (germline): SEHNR, FQNEAQ (reference sequence). The CDR3 extends over 13 amino acids. Trimming removed 5 bases at V and 0 bases at J, with 8 bases between. CDR3 amino acids: CASSLEISYEQYF. Here the CDR3 DNA reads TGTGCCAGCAGCCTAGAGATCTCCTACGAGCAGTACTTC.

This clone showed up just a few times. The CDR3 sequence: CASSLPGQVNYGYTF. CDR3 coding DNA: TGTGCCAGCAGTTTGCCCGGACAGGTTAACTATGGCTACACCTTC. The chain joins TRBV28 to TRBJ1-2, with 7 nucleotides matching TRBD1. This CDR3 has 15 amino acids. Unmatched junction bases numbered 5, after V lost 3 bases and J lost 1 base. Germline V gene lookup returns CDR1 MDHEN and CDR2 SYDVKM.

The chain carries TRBV6-1 and TRBJ1-1; no reliable D call. This CDR3 spans 13 amino acids. V lost 5 bases to trimming and J lost 0 bases, with 7 bases between them. Germline V gene lookup returns CDR1 MNHNS and CDR2 SASEGT. The CDR3 nucleotides read TGTGCCAGCAGTAAACTGGTGAACACTGAAGCTTTCTTT. As protein: CASSKLVNTEAFF.

This chain links TRBV19 with TRBJ2-3; the match to TRBD1 covers 7 bases. There are 17 residues in the CDR3. Germline values: CDR1 LNHDA, CDR2 SQIVND (reference sequence). The trim removed 6 bases at V and 4 bases at J, leaving 16 bases unmatched. CDR3 nucleotides: TGTGCCAGTAGAATTTCCCCCGGACAGGTCGATCCAGATACGCAGTATTTT. Protein sequence: CASRISPGQVDPDTQYF.

The genes are TRBV19 and TRBJ1-2, with 8 positions matching TRBD1. This CDR3 is built from 16 residues. CDR1 is LNHDA and CDR2 is SQIVND in the germline V gene (reference sequence). Trimming at V came to 4 bases and at J to 0 bases, leaving 7 bases not matched to a gene. Written as DNA, the CDR3 is TGTGCCAGTAGTACACCAGGACAGGGCTCTAACTATGGCTACACCTTC. Its translation is CASSTPGQGSNYGYTF.

The chain combines TRBV19 with TRBJ1-1; maybe TRBD1 (5 bases). Trimming removed 5 bases from V and 0 bases from J, with 16 bases in between. This CDR3 has 16 residues. From germline, CDR1 is LNHDA and CDR2 SQIVND (reference sequence). The CDR3 nucleotides are TGTGCCAGTAGTCGGGGCCGACTCGATTTGAACACTGAAGCTTTCTTT. Its translation is CASSRGRLDLNTEAFF.

The chain is built from TRBV28 and TRBJ1-4; a possible D gene is TRBD1 (5 bases). The V gene's germline CDR1 is MDHEN and CDR2 SYDVKM. Trimming took 7 bases from V and 5 from J, leaving 8 bases between them. CDR3 size: 12 residues. The CDR3 spells CASNRRNEKLFF. The CDR3, as DNA: TGTGCCAGCAACAGGCGAAATGAAAAACTGTTTTTT.

V is TRBV19 and J is TRBJ2-1; D is unresolved. The CDR3 has 13 residues. Germline assignment: CDR1 LNHDA and CDR2 SQIVND (reference sequence). Trimming removed 7 bases at V and 5 bases at J, with 12 bases between. CDR3 sequence: CASKTDTNNEQFF. CDR3 DNA: TGTGCCAGTAAAACAGACACGAACAATGAGCAGTTCTTC.

The chain employs TRBV6-5 and TRBJ1-6; D not resolved. Germline CDR1 and CDR2: MNHEY and SVGAGI. CDR3 length: 13 residues. The V gene lost 6 bases and the J gene lost 9 bases, with 12 bases spanning the gap. DNA for the CDR3: TGTGCCAGCAGACGGGTGGTAGGTTCACCCCTCCACTTT. Amino acids: CASRRVVGSPLHF.

Only a few counts were recorded for this clone. This chain connects TRBV7-2 to TRBJ2-1; a possible D gene is TRBD2 (6 bases). This CDR3 contains 12 residues. Germline V gene sequence: CDR1 SGHTA, CDR2 FQGNSA. V was pared by 1 base and J by 15 bases, with 13 bases between. Here the CDR3 DNA reads TGTGCCAGCAGCTTAGGGAGGGACCCTCCGTTCTTC. This encodes CASSLGRDPPFF.

This chain uses TRBV6-5 with TRBJ1-1; D unclear. This CDR3 region has 15 residues. Looked up from germline, CDR1 is MNHEY and CDR2 is SVGAGI. The ends were cut back, 7 bases at V and 0 bases at J, with 15 bases in the middle. The CDR3, as DNA: TGTGCCAGCACCCGCGTGGAGTCCATGAACACTGAAGCTTTCTTT. Protein sequence: CASTRVESMNTEAFF.

V usage is TRBV19 and J usage is TRBJ1-6; 10 bases align to TRBD1. Germline CDR1 LNHDA, CDR2 SQIVND (reference sequence). V was clipped by 6 bases and J by 0 bases; unmatched bases: 8. The CDR3 covers 18 residues. The CDR3 spells CASSYSGTGDSYNSPLHF. CDR3 bases: TGTGCCAGTAGCTACTCCGGGACAGGGGACTCCTATAATTCACCCCTCCACTTT.

J is TRBJ2-5 and V is TRBV27; 7 bases line up with TRBD1. The germline gives CDR1 MNHEY, CDR2 SMNVEV (reference sequence). This CDR3 comprises 16 residues. Germline trimming cut 2 bases from V and 2 bases from J; bases unmatched to any gene: 8. CDR3 in DNA: TGTGCCAGCAGTTTAGTCCCGCCGGGACAGCAAGAGACCCAGTACTTC. Protein product: CASSLVPPGQQETQYF.

This clone has a handful of counts. The chain carries TRBV5-4 and TRBJ1-2; D is unresolved. V shed 0 bases and J shed 0 bases, with 6 bases lying between them. This CDR3 comprises 14 residues. The V gene's germline CDR1 is SGHNT and CDR2 YYREEE (reference sequence). CDR3 protein: CASSLGTANYGYTF. As DNA, the CDR3 is TGTGCCAGCAGCTTGGGTACAGCTAACTATGGCTACACCTTC.

This clone was recorded once. V is TRBV6-1 and J is TRBJ2-5; 8 bases align to TRBD2. V was clipped by 7 bases and J by 3 bases; unmatched bases: 4. Germline CDR1 is MNHNS and CDR2 is SASEGT. This CDR3 is built from 13 residues. In DNA form, the CDR3 reads TGTGCCAGCAAGAGGCGGGGGGAAGAGACCCAGTACTTC. Its protein product is CASKRRGEETQYF.

This clone is medium-sized (0.01 to 0.1%) by share. The same CDR3 also results from other DNA sequences found in this sample. The V call is TRBV2, the J call TRBJ1-3; possibly TRBD1 for D (6 bases). This CDR3 is built from 14 residues. The V and J ends lost 5 bases and 0 bases respectively, with 8 bases between them. CDR1 SNHLY and CDR2 FYNNEI come from the germline V gene. The CDR3 is CASSWTVSGNTIYF. CDR3 nucleotides: TGTGCCAGCAGTTGGACAGTCTCTGGAAACACCATATATTTT.

About this clone itself: At one end the junction does not follow the germline gene, possibly because of a read error. The V call is TRBV2, the J call TRBJ1-1; the match to TRBD1 covers 9 bases. CDR3 length: 14 amino acids. Germline CDR1 SNHLY, CDR2 FYNNEI. The CDR3 here is CASREGQGKTEAFF. The CDR3 DNA sequence: TGTGCCAGCAGAGAAGGACAGGGGAAAACTGAAGCTTTCTTT.

This clone was seen a handful of times. The chain combines TRBV2 with TRBJ2-5; D is uncertain. CDR3 size: 13 residues. Trimming cost V 3 bases and J 7 bases, with 12 bases left between them. Germline values: CDR1 SNHLY, CDR2 FYNNEI. The CDR3, as DNA: TGTGCCAGCAGTGATGGGCAGGAAGGGACCCAGTACTTC. Protein product: CASSDGQEGTQYF. The full variable domain, its missing parts supplied by reference TRBV2 and TRBJ2-5, is EPEVTQTPSHQVTQMGQEVILRCVPISNHLYFYWYRQILGQKVEFLVSFYNNEISEKSEIFDDQFSVERPDGSNFTLKIRSTKLEDSAMYFCASSDGQEGTQYFGPGTRLLVL.

The chain recombines TRBV6-1 with TRBJ2-7; no definite D call. The CDR3 has 14 amino acids. Germline lookup yields CDR1 MNHNS and CDR2 SASEGT. V dropped 3 bases and J dropped 4 bases, with 13 bases sitting between them. The CDR3 region has the DNA TGTGCCAGCAGTGACCGACAAAGACGGTACGAGCAGTACTTC. It encodes CASSDRQRRYEQYF.

This clone has more than one count but fewer than ten. V gene TRBV19 combines with J gene TRBJ2-1; D call uncertain. In germline, CDR1 is LNHDA, CDR2 SQIVND (reference sequence). The length of the CDR3 is 13 residues. V lost 5 bases, J lost 6 bases, and 11 bases lay in between. As DNA, the CDR3 is TGTGCCAGTAGTTCGTCCCCGGGCAATGAGCAGTTCTTC. Translated, it gives CASSSSPGNEQFF. Full variable domain (missing parts from reference TRBV19 and TRBJ2-1): DGGITQSPKYLFRKEGQNVTLSCEQNLNHDAMYWYRQDPGQGLRLIYYSQIVNDFQKGDIAEGYSVSREKKESFPLTVTSAQKNPTAFYLCASSSSPGNEQFFGPGTRLTVL.